The 18 T cell receptor beta chains reported below all come from one sample, sequenced in a study of blood T cell repertoires in COVID-19. Generated by immunoSEQ multiplex PCR, the TCRdb table keeps only in-frame clones and is missing some. This sample has 490,000 or so clones, with about nine tenths found just once. Source material: PBMCs or T cells enriched from blood (not recorded which). The receptors come from a woman aged 55 to 70 who had recovered from COVID-19.

The chain links TRBV4-1 to TRBJ1-4; possibly TRBD1 for D (6 bases). The V gene lost 6 bases and the J gene lost 0 bases, with 11 bases spanning the gap. In germline, CDR1 is MGHRA, CDR2 YSYEKL. CDR3 length: 15 residues. The CDR3 sequence is CASRGRGTTNEKLFF. The CDR3 bases are TGCGCCAGCAGGGGCAGGGGTACAACTAATGAAAAACTGTTTTTT.

V usage is TRBV27 and J usage is TRBJ2-1; 8 bases map to TRBD1. Trimming removed 4 bases from V and 7 bases from J; junction bases left unmatched: 9. CDR1 and CDR2 from the germline V gene are MNHEY and SMNVEV (reference sequence). The length of the CDR3 is 15 residues. For the CDR3, the DNA is TGTGCCAGCAGTTCACCAGGGGGCGCATGGAATGAGCAGTTCTTC. It encodes CASSSPGGAWNEQFF.

The chain uses TRBV2 and TRBJ2-3; no reliable D call. The ends were cut back, 6 bases at V and 0 bases at J, with 10 bases in the middle. The CDR3 has 14 amino acids. The germline V gene encodes CDR1 SNHLY and CDR2 FYNNEI. CDR3 residues: CASSNILSTDTQYF. DNA for the CDR3: TGTGCCAGCAGCAACATCTTAAGCACAGATACGCAGTATTTT.

The gene calls are TRBV27 and TRBJ1-5; D is perhaps TRBD1 (6 bases). Germline CDR1 reads MNHEY; CDR2 reads SMNVEV (reference sequence). Deletions cut 2 bases from V and 4 bases from J, with 6 bases between. This CDR3 contains 13 residues. For the CDR3, the DNA is TGTGCCAGCAGTTTAGGGACAAATCAGCCCCAGCATTTT. Its translation: CASSLGTNQPQHF.

The sample holds many counts of this clone. This rearrangement joins TRBV6-4 to TRBJ1-2; possible D gene TRBD1, 6 bases. CDR3 length: 16 residues. Germline CDR1 and CDR2: MRHNA and SNTAGT. V was clipped by 7 bases and J by 8 bases, with 26 bases between them. The CDR3 region has the DNA TGTGCCAGCAAGGAGTACGGACCGTCCTCTACAGGGGGCTACACCTTC. Its translation: CASKEYGPSSTGGYTF.

The genes are TRBV30 and TRBJ1-1; D unresolved. This CDR3 is 16 amino acids long. V was trimmed by 2 bases and J by 10 bases, leaving 26 bases between them. Per germline, CDR1 GTSNPN and CDR2 SVGIG (reference sequence). CDR3 DNA: TGTGCCTGGAGTCCGACGGGGAGAACTGACTCAGCGGGAGCTTTCTTT. This sequence encodes CAWSPTGRTDSAGAFF. The full variable domain, its missing parts supplied by reference TRBV30 and TRBJ1-1, is SQTIHQWPATLVQPVGSPLSLECTVEGTSNPNLYWYRQAAGRGLQLLFYSVGIGQISSEVPQNLSASRPQDRQFILSSKKLLLSDSGFYLCAWSPTGRTDSAGAFFGQGTRLTVV.

This chain links TRBV24-1 with TRBJ2-1; 11 nucleotides match TRBD1. Germline V gene lookup returns CDR1 KGHDR and CDR2 SFDVKD. There are 16 residues in the CDR3. After removal of 6 bases from V and 7 bases from J, the junction contained 10 bases not matched to a gene. CDR3 amino acids: CATSTLDRGPGNEQFF. The CDR3 coding sequence is TGTGCCACCAGTACCCTGGACAGGGGGCCGGGTAATGAGCAGTTCTTC.

This sequence joins TRBV6-6 and TRBJ1-1; no firm D call. This CDR3 contains 12 residues. Germline assignment: CDR1 MNHNY and CDR2 SVGAGI (reference sequence). V lost 0 bases to trimming and J lost 6 bases, with 5 bases between them. CDR3 in DNA: TGTGCCAGCAGTTACTCAGAGTCTGAAGCTTTCTTT. The encoded protein is CASSYSESEAFF.

The chain has TRBV24-1 and TRBJ2-1; weak D call: TRBD1 (6 bases). The V and J ends lost 10 bases and 5 bases respectively, with 14 bases between them. There are 13 residues in the CDR3. Germline CDR1 and CDR2: KGHDR and SFDVKD. The CDR3 sequence: CATRPTGDNEQFF. In DNA, the CDR3 is TGTGCCACACGCCCGACAGGAGACAATGAGCAGTTCTTC.

The V and J genes are TRBV2 and TRBJ1-1; 7 bases match TRBD1. The CDR3 is 13 amino acids. CDR1 and CDR2 from the germline V gene are SNHLY and FYNNEI. V lost 4 bases and J lost 5; bases outside the gene matches: 4. Here the CDR3 DNA reads TGTGCCAGCAGTGTACAGGGGATGACTGAAGCTTTCTTT. It codes for CASSVQGMTEAFF.

This sequence joins TRBV27 and TRBJ1-2; D is undetermined. With 5 bases removed from V and 4 bases from J, the gap between germline ends came to 17 bases. This CDR3 region has 15 residues. In germline, CDR1 is MNHEY, CDR2 SMNVEV (reference sequence). CDR3 sequence reads: CASSTGRLRGYGYTF. The DNA of the CDR3 is TGTGCCAGCAGTACGGGAAGGTTACGGGGCTATGGCTACACCTTC.

Written as DNA, the CDR3 is TGTGCCAGCAGTGAGACAGGTTTTAATCAGCCCCAGCATTTT. Protein: CASSETGFNQPQHF. V gene TRBV25-1 combines with J gene TRBJ1-5; possible D gene TRBD1, 6 bases. Per the germline V gene, CDR1 is MGHDK and CDR2 is SYGVNS. CDR3 length: 14 amino acids. V was pared by 3 bases and J by 4 bases, with 10 bases between.

The CDR3, as DNA: TGCAGCGTTGCAGTTTGGGGGGGAGGGAGCACAGATACGCAGTATTTT. Translation gives CSVAVWGGGSTDTQYF. The chain has TRBV29-1 and TRBJ2-3; 7 bases fit TRBD2. Looked up from germline, CDR1 is SQVTM and CDR2 is ANQGSEA. V lost 4 bases to trimming and J lost 0 bases; unmatched junction nucleotides: 10. The CDR3 runs 16 residues.

The CDR3 nucleotides read TGTGCCAGCATCGCTCCGGGAACCTACTCTGGAAACACCATATATTTT. Protein: CASIAPGTYSGNTIYF. The V call is TRBV2, the J call TRBJ1-3; D is undetermined. Germline CDR1 and CDR2: SNHLY and FYNNEI. Trimming took off 7 bases at V and 0 bases at J, with 16 bases between the two ends. The CDR3 runs to 16 residues.

The chain employs TRBV30 and TRBJ1-3, with D perhaps matching TRBD1 (5 bases). This CDR3 comprises 14 residues. V was pared by 0 bases and J by 8 bases, with 14 bases between. Germline CDR1 is GTSNPN and CDR2 is SVGIG (reference sequence). The CDR3 region is CAWSVLLGGDTIYF. The CDR3 DNA follows: TGTGCCTGGAGTGTACTACTGGGGGGAGACACCATATATTTT.

The genes are TRBV6-4 and TRBJ1-5; a possible D gene is TRBD1 (5 bases). The CDR3 runs 16 residues. The germline V and J ends were trimmed by 10 bases and 3 bases, with 22 bases remaining between them. Germline V CDR1 and CDR2: MRHNA, SNTAGT. CDR3 DNA sequence: TGTGCCAACCATAGTTTGATCCAGGGCTTCAATCAGCCCCAGCATTTT. This translates into CANHSLIQGFNQPQHF.

The rearrangement joins TRBV4-1 to TRBJ2-2; D is perhaps TRBD2 (7 bases). CDR1 is MGHRA and CDR2 is YSYEKL in the germline V gene. V was shortened by 4 bases and J by 4 bases, with 10 bases between the two germline ends. CDR3 size: 14 residues. The CDR3 reads CASSLAGATGELFF. In DNA, the CDR3 is TGCGCCAGCAGCCTGGCGGGGGCCACCGGGGAGCTGTTTTTT.

J is TRBJ2-2 and V is TRBV7-8, with D perhaps TRBD2 (5 bases). The length of the CDR3 is 14 residues. Germline V gene sequence: CDR1 SGHVS, CDR2 FQNEAQ. V was cut by 5 bases and J by 7 bases, with 14 bases left in between. The CDR3 loop is CASSGLVGVGELFF. Here the CDR3 DNA reads TGTGCCAGCAGCGGTCTCGTCGGGGTCGGGGAGCTGTTTTTT.